This TCR beta chain appears in the sequencing data of a study of T cell responses to AZD1222 COVID-19 vaccine. The repertoire was sequenced with immunoSEQ multiplex PCR; TCRdb's copy has only in-frame clones and lacks some. This table has some 22,000 clones, roughly 82% appearing once. The germline CDR1 and CDR2 sequences are SGDLS and YYNGEE. V lost 4 bases to trimming and J lost 4 bases; unmatched junction nucleotides: 6. The CDR3 is 14 amino acids. The sequencing used peripheral blood, collected on day 0 of AZD1222 vaccination. The rearrangement uses TRBV9 and TRBJ2-3; 7 nucleotides agree with TRBD1. The TCR originated in an adult in good health. The CDR3 DNA follows: TGTGCCAGCAGCCCCTCAACAGGGGCAGATACGCAGTATTTT. It yields the protein CASSPSTGADTQYF. Combining the CDR3 with reference TRBV9 and TRBJ2-3 gives the whole variable domain DSGVTQTPKHLITATGQRVTLRCSPRSGDLSVYWYQQSLDQGLQFLIQYYNGEERAKGNILERFSAQQFPDLHSELNLSSLELGDSALYFCASSPSTGADTQYFGPGTRLTVL.